The source of this TCR beta chain is a study of cytomegalovirus exposure and HLA in healthy donors. The germline gives CDR1 LGHNA, CDR2 YNFKEQ. CDR3 size: 15 residues. V lost 4 bases and J lost 6; bases outside the gene matches: 6. Vbeta (60) and Jbeta (13) primers were used in the PCR. Libraries were prepared by immunoSEQ multiplex PCR; TCRdb keeps only in-frame clonotypes and omits some of them. The data hold some 130,000 clones, with roughly 85% observed a single time. Sequenced material: PBMCs. The sequence derives from a man in his forties in good health and CMV-seronegative. V usage is TRBV4-2 and J usage is TRBJ1-5; 10 nucleotides agree with TRBD1. CDR3 amino acids: CASSPTGTGAQPQHF. CDR3 coding DNA: TGTGCCAGCAGCCCCACCGGGACAGGGGCTCAGCCCCAGCATTTT.